Reported below is one TCR beta chain. Trimming removed 2 bases at V and 1 base at J, with 20 bases between. The CDR3 length is 19 residues. From germline, CDR1 is SGHVS and CDR2 FQNEAQ. Scientists made TCR beta libraries using quantitative 5'-RACE with molecular barcodes. TCRdb passed the 5' RACE reads through MiXCR, listing each CDR3 protein once. The profile shows hundreds of thousands of distinct CDR3 sequences, 20% of them singletons. This record comes from a study of CD8 T cells in ankylosing spondylitis. Sequencing used blood, either unsorted or a sorted T cell fraction (not recorded which). The V and J genes are TRBV7-8 and TRBJ2-2; a possible D gene is TRBD1 (6 bases). This TCR derives from a male donor with ankylosing spondylitis or in good health (not recorded which). CDR3 nucleotide sequence: TGTGCCAGCAGCTTATTTCGAGTTACGGGACATTTGAACACCGGGGAGCTGTTTTTT. Encoded protein: CASSLFRVTGHLNTGELFF.